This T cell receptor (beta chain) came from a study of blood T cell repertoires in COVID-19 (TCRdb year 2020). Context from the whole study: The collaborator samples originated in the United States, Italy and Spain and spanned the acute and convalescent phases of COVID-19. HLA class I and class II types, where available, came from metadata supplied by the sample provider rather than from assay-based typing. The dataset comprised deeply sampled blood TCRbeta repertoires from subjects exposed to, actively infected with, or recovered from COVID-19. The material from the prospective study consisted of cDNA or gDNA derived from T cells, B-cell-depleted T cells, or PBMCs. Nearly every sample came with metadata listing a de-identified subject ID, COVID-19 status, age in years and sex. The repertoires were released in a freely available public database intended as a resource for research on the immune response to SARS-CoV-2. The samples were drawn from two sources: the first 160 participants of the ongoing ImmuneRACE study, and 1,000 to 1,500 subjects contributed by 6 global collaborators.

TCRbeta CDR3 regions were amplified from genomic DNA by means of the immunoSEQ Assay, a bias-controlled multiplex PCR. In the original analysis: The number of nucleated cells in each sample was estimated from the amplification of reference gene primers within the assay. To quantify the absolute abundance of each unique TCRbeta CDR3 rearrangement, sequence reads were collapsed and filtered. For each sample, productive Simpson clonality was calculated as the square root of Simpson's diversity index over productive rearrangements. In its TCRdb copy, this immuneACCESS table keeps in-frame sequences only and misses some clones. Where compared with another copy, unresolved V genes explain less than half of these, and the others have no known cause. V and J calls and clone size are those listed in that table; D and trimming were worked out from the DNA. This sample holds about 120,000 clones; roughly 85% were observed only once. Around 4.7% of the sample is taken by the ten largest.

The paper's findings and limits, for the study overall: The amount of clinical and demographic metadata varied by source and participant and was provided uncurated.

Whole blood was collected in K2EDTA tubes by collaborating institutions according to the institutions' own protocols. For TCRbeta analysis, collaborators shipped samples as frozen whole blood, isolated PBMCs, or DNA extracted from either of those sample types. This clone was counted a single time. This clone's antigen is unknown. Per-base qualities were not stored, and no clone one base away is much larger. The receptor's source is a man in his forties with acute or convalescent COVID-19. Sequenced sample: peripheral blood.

The CDR3 here reads CASSGQGARGKLFF. In nucleotide form, the sequence is TGTGCCAGCAGTGGACAGGGGGCGCGGGGAAAACTGTTTTTT. The V and J segments used are TRBV6-2 or TRBV6-3 and TRBJ1-4; TRBD1 agrees with 11 junctional bases. From the cysteine up to the phenylalanine, the CDR3 has a length of 14 residues. The sequence is cut down to CDR3 DNA, 42 bases in frame from base 1. Sequences MNHEY (CDR1) and SVGEGT (CDR2) are obtained from the germline V gene. The junction shows trimming of 5 bases on V and 10 bases on J, and the gene matches do not reach 6 bases of it.